Listed below are T cell receptor beta chains from one sample, sequenced in a study of cytomegalovirus exposure and HLA in healthy donors. Sequencing used immunoSEQ multiplex PCR; TCRdb keeps in-frame clones, though not all of them. This sample has approximately 290,000 clones, with 75% to 85% found just once. Source material: PBMCs. These receptors were obtained from a girl under 10 years old in good health and CMV-seronegative. Each CDR3 is given with its conserved first and last residue. The D gene is left open where the match is weak. The size field is filled for only some rows; it gives once, few, many or a size class.

CASSQDLGVGNTIYF TGTGCCAGCAGCCAAGATTTAGGAGTTGGAAACACCATATATTTT TRBJ1-3 TRBV14 NA NA
CASSPTGGWEEKLFF TGTGCCAGCAGCCCAACGGGGGGCTGGGAGGAAAAACTGTTTTTT TRBJ1-4 TRBV9 NA NA
CASSPSGSSYNEQFF TGTGCCAGCAGCCCCAGCGGGAGCTCCTACAATGAGCAGTTCTTC TRBJ2-1 TRBV9 TRBD2 NA
CASSSLYEQYF TGCGCCAGCAGCTCCCTCTACGAGCAGTACTTC TRBJ2-7 TRBV5-1 NA NA
CASSAVTEAFF TGTGCCAGCAGTGCAGTAACTGAAGCTTTCTTT TRBJ1-1 TRBV6-6 NA few
CASSLSQGSQPQHF TGTGCCAGCAGTTTAAGCCAGGGGAGCCAGCCCCAGCATTTT TRBJ1-5 TRBV28 NA NA
CASSSRTVGGNTIYF TGTGCCAGCAGCTCCCGGACAGTCGGGGGAAACACCATATATTTT TRBJ1-3 TRBV7-9 NA NA
CASSTEGSSYNEQFF TGCGCCAGCAGCACTGAGGGAAGCTCCTACAATGAGCAGTTCTTC TRBJ2-1 TRBV5-1 NA NA
CASSPPGTSGRNEQYF TGTGCCAGCTCACCACCCGGGACTAGCGGGAGGAACGAGCAGTACTTC TRBJ2-7 TRBV18 TRBD2 NA
CASSQNDRGDGYTF TGTGCCAGCAGCCAAAACGACAGGGGGGATGGCTACACCTTC TRBJ1-2 TRBV28 TRBD1 NA
CAIRTGTSGGESYNEQFF TGTGCCATCCGGACCGGGACTAGCGGGGGGGAGTCCTACAATGAGCAGTTCTTC TRBJ2-1 TRBV10-3 TRBD2 few
CSVLSVSYNEQFF TGCAGCGTCCTTAGCGTCTCCTACAATGAGCAGTTCTTC TRBJ2-1 TRBV29-1 NA NA
CASSTGDRLNTEAFF TGTGCCAGCAGCACTGGGGACAGATTAAACACTGAAGCTTTCTTT TRBJ1-1 TRBV7-9 TRBD1 NA
CASSPWDRVWAGYTF TGTGCCAGCTCACCATGGGACAGGGTATGGGCTGGCTACACCTTC TRBJ1-2 TRBV18 TRBD1 NA
CASSLNSQSSYEQYF TGTGCCAGCAGCTTAAACAGCCAGAGCTCCTACGAGCAGTACTTC TRBJ2-7 TRBV7-2 NA NA
CASGRRTEAFF TGTGCCAGCGGAAGGAGGACTGAAGCTTTCTTT TRBJ1-1 TRBV27 NA few
CASSPTSGGINEQFF TGTGCCAGCTCACCTACTAGCGGGGGGATCAATGAGCAGTTCTTC TRBJ2-1 TRBV18 TRBD2 NA
CASSEYLAGTSDTQYF TGTGCCAGCAGTGAATATTTAGCGGGGACTTCAGATACGCAGTATTTT TRBJ2-3 TRBV2 TRBD2 NA
CASTSRGAANYEQYF TGTGCCAGCACCTCCCGCGGAGCGGCGAACTACGAGCAGTACTTC TRBJ2-7 TRBV28 NA NA
CASSLTGTGNYNSPLHF TGTGCCAGCAGTCTAACCGGGACAGGGAACTATAATTCACCCCTCCACTTT TRBJ1-6 TRBV28 TRBD1 NA
CASTTVPYEQYF TGTGCCAGCACGACAGTGCCCTACGAGCAGTACTTC TRBJ2-7 TRBV28 NA NA
CASSAPGQGRTGNTIYF TGTGCCAGCAGTGCTCCAGGACAGGGAAGAACGGGAAACACCATATATTTT TRBJ1-3 TRBV6-1 TRBD1 NA
CASSPPGQGFYGYTF TGTGCCAGCTCACCACCGGGACAGGGCTTCTATGGCTACACCTTC TRBJ1-2 TRBV18 TRBD1 NA
CASRRAGENTGELFF TGTGCCAGCAGACGAGCGGGAGAGAACACCGGGGAGCTGTTTTTT TRBJ2-2 TRBV6-5 TRBD2 NA
CASSPPDRGQGYTF TGTGCCAGCAGTCCCCCGGACAGGGGACAAGGCTACACCTTC TRBJ1-2 TRBV6-1 TRBD1 NA
CASSLGAGGPREQYF TGCGCCAGCAGCTTGGGGGCGGGAGGGCCTCGCGAGCAGTACTTC TRBJ2-7 TRBV5-1 TRBD2 NA
CASSLGAIGENYEQYF TGTGCCAGCAGCTTAGGGGCTATAGGGGAAAACTACGAGCAGTACTTC TRBJ2-7 TRBV7-6 NA NA
CASSYTGQVWTDTQYF TGTGCCAGCAGTTACACTGGACAGGTGTGGACAGATACGCAGTATTTT TRBJ2-3 TRBV6-5 TRBD1 NA
CASSLVLAGASSSYEQYF TGTGCCAGCAGCTTAGTTCTAGCGGGAGCTTCATCGTCTTACGAGCAGTACTTC TRBJ2-7 TRBV7-4 TRBD2 NA
CASSFISYEQYF TGTGCCAGCAGTTTTATCTCCTACGAGCAGTACTTC TRBJ2-7 TRBV28 NA NA
CASSSGTSQYF TGTGCCAGCAGCTCCGGGACTAGCCAGTATTTT TRBJ2-3 TRBV6-5 TRBD2 NA
CASSPGAEQSYEQYF TGTGCCAGCTCACCAGGGGCGGAGCAGTCGTACGAGCAGTACTTC TRBJ2-7 TRBV18 NA once
CASSFGRQGALRRGEKLFF TGTGCCAGCAGCTTCGGCCGACAGGGGGCTCTACGACGGGGTGAAAAACTGTTTTTT TRBJ1-4 TRBV11-2 TRBD1 NA
CASSIRNTGSTNEKLFF TGTGCCAGTAGTATTCGGAATACAGGGTCGACTAATGAAAAACTGTTTTTT TRBJ1-4 TRBV19 NA NA
CASSEAENNQPQHF TGTGCCAGCAGTGAAGCCGAGAATAATCAGCCCCAGCATTTT TRBJ1-5 TRBV6-1 NA NA
CASSYSGTSNEKLFF TGTGCCAGCAGTTACTCGGGGACATCTAATGAAAAACTGTTTTTT TRBJ1-4 TRBV6-5 NA NA
CASSPLAGVWETQYF TGTGCCAGCAGCCCACTAGCGGGAGTCTGGGAGACCCAGTACTTC TRBJ2-5 TRBV7-2 TRBD2 NA
CASSPEGLARYNEQFF TGTGCCAGCAGTCCGGAGGGGCTAGCGCGTTACAATGAGCAGTTCTTC TRBJ2-1 TRBV28 NA NA
CAISEYQGGNSPLHF TGTGCCATCAGTGAGTACCAGGGAGGGAATTCACCCCTCCACTTT TRBJ1-6 TRBV10-3 NA NA
CASSQHRDNQPQHF TGCGCCAGCAGCCAGCACAGGGACAATCAGCCCCAGCATTTT TRBJ1-5 TRBV4-1 NA NA
CASSLTGTPYEQYF TGTGCCAGCAGCCTGACAGGGACCCCCTACGAGCAGTACTTC TRBJ2-7 TRBV5-5 TRBD1 NA
CASSLEGAETDTQYF TGCGCCAGCAGCTTGGAGGGGGCTGAGACAGATACGCAGTATTTT TRBJ2-3 TRBV5-1 TRBD1 NA
CASSSRVGTDTQYF TGCGCCAGCAGTTCCCGGGTCGGCACAGATACGCAGTATTTT TRBJ2-3 TRBV10-2 NA NA
CASSQGPDSPNVF TGCGCCAGCAGCCAGGGGCCGGACAGCCCCAATGTTTTT TRBJ1-5 TRBV4-1 NA NA
CASRPGRGVEWGNEKLFF TGTGCCAGCAGGCCGGGACGGGGGGTAGAATGGGGTAATGAAAAACTGTTTTTT TRBJ1-4 TRBV28 NA NA
CASSLDGQAHNELFF TGTGCCAGCAGCTTAGATGGCCAGGCTCACAACGAACTGTTTTTT TRBJ1-4 TRBV11-2 NA NA
CASSPQGAGGYNSPLHF TGTGCCAGCTCACCACAGGGGGCCGGGGGTTATAATTCACCCCTCCACTTT TRBJ1-6 TRBV18 TRBD1 NA